One and the same sample provided the 29 T cell receptor beta chains below, sequenced in a study of cytomegalovirus exposure and HLA in healthy donors. The study ran its PCR with 60 Vbeta and 13 Jbeta primers. Profiled with immunoSEQ multiplex PCR; TCRdb holds only in-frame clones, not every one. Found here are more than 90,000 clones, approximately 76% of them singletons; the top ten hold about 4.3%. Sequencing used PBMCs. All receptors derive from a man aged 35 to 55 in good health and CMV-seronegative.

The V and J genes are TRBV2 and TRBJ1-2, with D hard to call. Trimming removed 7 bases at V and 5 bases at J, with 14 bases between. This CDR3 has 13 residues. The germline V gene has CDR1 SNHLY and CDR2 FYNNEI. The CDR3 DNA is TGTGCCAGCATGTCCAAGCCCCTTTATGGCTACACCTTC. Protein: CASMSKPLYGYTF.

Remarks on this clone: Additional DNA sequences in this sample encode the identical CDR3. The chain carries TRBV13 and TRBJ1-6; weak D call: TRBD1 (6 bases). The CDR3 length is 14 residues. V gave up 5 bases and J gave up 13 bases, with 18 bases separating them. Germline CDR1 reads PRHDT; CDR2 reads FYEKMQ (reference sequence). The chain's CDR3 is CASSPRTVNPPLHF. CDR3 DNA: TGTGCCAGCAGCCCCCGGACAGTCAATCCCCCCCTCCACTTT.

This clone was detected only once. A read error may produce the germline difference seen at one junction end. The chain links TRBV28 to TRBJ1-2; 8 bases are shared with TRBD1. Germline V lookup: CDR1 MDHEN, CDR2 SYDVKM. The CDR3 runs to 14 residues. This CDR3 reads CASSPGGSGYSYTF. In DNA, the CDR3 is TGTGCCAGCAGCCCAGGGGGCTCGGGCTATAGCTACACCTTC.

The V call is TRBV5-4, the J call TRBJ2-5; TRBD1 aligns across 7 bases. Germline CDR1 reads SGHNT; CDR2 reads YYREEE (reference sequence). V shed 0 bases, J shed 2 bases, and the junction held 4 bases outside the gene matches. CDR3 size: 15 residues. This CDR3 is CASSLEGQNQETQYF. The CDR3, as DNA: TGTGCCAGCAGCTTGGAGGGACAGAATCAAGAGACCCAGTACTTC.

V usage is TRBV5-1 and J usage is TRBJ2-4, with 10 bases matching TRBD2. The ends lost 4 bases at V and 5 bases at J; junction bases unmatched: 12. The CDR3 consists of 17 residues. Germline values: CDR1 SGHRS, CDR2 YFSETQ. CDR3 sequence reads: CASSPLSERGGQNIQYF. The CDR3 nucleotides are TGCGCCAGCAGCCCACTTAGTGAGCGGGGGGGCCAAAACATTCAGTACTTC.

V is TRBV4-1 and J is TRBJ1-1; the D gene is possibly TRBD1 (6 bases). From germline, CDR1 is MGHRA and CDR2 YSYEKL. V lost 2 bases and J 3 bases, leaving 16 bases between the germline ends. This CDR3 has 16 residues. CDR3: CASSQQTQGLDTEAFF. In DNA form, the CDR3 reads TGCGCCAGCAGCCAACAAACCCAGGGGTTGGACACTGAAGCTTTCTTT.

As concerns this clone: At one boundary the junction diverges from the germline segment, which might be a read error. Other DNA sequences in this specimen translate into the identical CDR3. The CDR3: CASSLAGSVNYGYTF. CDR3 DNA sequence: TGTGCCAGCAGCTTGGCCGGTTCGGTTAACTATGGCTACACTTTC. The rearrangement joins TRBV5-5 to TRBJ1-2; D is uncertain. The CDR3 has 15 amino acids. Germline lookup yields CDR1 SGHKS and CDR2 YYEKEE (reference sequence). The full variable domain, rest sourced from reference TRBV5-5 and TRBJ1-2, is DAGVTQSPTHLIKTRGQQVTLRCSPISGHKSVSWYQQVLGQGPQFIFQYYEKEERGRGNFPDRFSARQFPNYSSELNVNALLLGDSALYLCASSLAGSVNYGYTFGSGTRLTVV.

This clone was observed a few times. The chain combines TRBV4-2 with TRBJ2-3, with D possibly TRBD2 on 5 matching bases. The CDR3 totals 17 residues. Per germline, CDR1 LGHNA and CDR2 YNFKEQ. V was clipped by 1 base and J by 0 bases, with 14 bases between them. This chain's CDR3 is CASSQGPGYPSTDTQYF. The CDR3 DNA sequence: TGTGCCAGCAGCCAAGGCCCGGGATACCCTAGCACAGATACGCAGTATTTT.

The V call is TRBV11-2, the J call TRBJ2-7, with 8 positions matching TRBD1. Germline-derived CDR1 and CDR2 are SGHAT and FQNNGV. The CDR3 is 16 amino acids. V gave up 4 bases and J gave up 3 bases; unmatched junction bases: 11. The CDR3 bases are TGTGCCAGCAGCTCGCGAGAACCAGGGGGCAACTACGAGCAGTACGTC. Translated: CASSSREPGGNYEQYV.

This chain joins TRBV7-8 and TRBJ2-3; TRBD2 matches at 14 bases. Trimming cost V 5 bases and J 5 bases; bases outside gene matches: 9. Germline CDR1 is SGHVS and CDR2 is FQNEAQ. The CDR3 consists of 17 residues. For the CDR3, the DNA is TGTGCCAGCAGCACGCTGACTAGCGGGGGGGCAGAAGATACGCAGTATTTT. Translation gives CASSTLTSGGAEDTQYF.

This rearrangement joins TRBV12-5 to TRBJ2-5; no clear D gene. The germline gives CDR1 LGHNT, CDR2 FRNRAP. V was clipped by 2 bases and J by 4 bases, with 5 bases between them. CDR3 size: 12 residues. The CDR3 reads CASGLSGETQYF. The CDR3 DNA reads TGTGCTAGTGGTTTGTCGGGAGAGACCCAGTACTTC.

The J gene is TRBJ1-5, the V gene TRBV7-9; TRBD1 aligns across 8 bases. The CDR3 loop spans 14 amino acids. With V trimmed by 5 bases and J by 6 bases, 6 bases remained unmatched. CDR1 SEHNR and CDR2 FQNEAQ come from the germline V gene (reference sequence). CDR3 amino acids: CASSQDRAAQPQHF. The CDR3 bases are TGTGCCAGCAGCCAGGACAGGGCGGCTCAGCCCCAGCATTTT.

The gene calls are TRBV19 and TRBJ1-1; 7 bases fit TRBD1. The CDR3 has 14 residues. Looked up from germline, CDR1 is LNHDA and CDR2 is SQIVND (reference sequence). With 5 bases clipped from V and 0 bases from J, the junction kept 3 bases outside the gene matches. Here the CDR3 DNA reads TGTGCCAGTAGTGGGGGACAGTTGAACACTGAAGCTTTCTTT. Amino acid sequence: CASSGGQLNTEAFF.

The chain has TRBV7-2 and TRBJ1-1; TRBD1 is a possible D gene (6 bases). The ends were cut back, 5 bases at V and 0 bases at J, with 16 bases in the middle. The CDR3 runs 16 residues. Germline V lookup: CDR1 SGHTA, CDR2 FQGNSA. CDR3: CASSPGTPFMNTEAFF. In DNA, the CDR3 is TGTGCCAGCAGCCCCGGGACACCCTTTATGAACACTGAAGCTTTCTTT.

This chain connects TRBV6-5 to TRBJ2-5; TRBD2 might be the D (7 bases). The J call is uncertain, as TRBJ2-7 better fits the DNA end. The germline CDR1 and CDR2 sequences are MNHEY and SVGAGI. The CDR3 is 15 amino acids. The DNA of the CDR3 is TGTGCCAGCATCAAGGATGGCGGGGGCACCTACGAGCAGTACTTC. It encodes CASIKDGGGTYEQYF.

The chain has TRBV5-6 and TRBJ1-5; no reliable D call. CDR3 length: 16 amino acids. Trimming cost V 0 bases and J 0 bases, with 10 bases left between them. Germline assignment: CDR1 SGHDT and CDR2 YYEEEE. In DNA, the CDR3 is TGTGCCAGCAGCTTGGCTGCGGGTAATAGCAATCAGCCCCAGCATTTT. Translating gives CASSLAAGNSNQPQHF.

The rearrangement joins TRBV5-1 to TRBJ1-2, with TRBD1 as a possible D gene (5 bases). This CDR3 has 15 residues. The ends were cut back, 0 bases at V and 3 bases at J, with 12 bases in the middle. Per germline, CDR1 SGHRS and CDR2 YFSETQ. The CDR3 loop reads CASSLVGALDYGYTF. CDR3 nucleotide sequence: TGCGCCAGCAGCTTGGTTGGGGCCCTTGACTATGGCTACACCTTC.

The chain combines TRBV5-1 with TRBJ1-1; 9 positions match TRBD1. Per the germline V gene, CDR1 is SGHRS and CDR2 is YFSETQ. V shed 2 bases and J 3 bases; nucleotides not matched to a gene: 11. The CDR3 loop spans 17 amino acids. The CDR3 nucleotides read TGCGCCAGCAGCTTAAGGGGGACAGGGAAAATCGACACTGAAGCTTTCTTT. This sequence encodes CASSLRGTGKIDTEAFF.

The rearrangement joins TRBV19 to TRBJ1-5, with D possibly being TRBD1 (5 bases). Trimming took 6 bases from V and 4 from J, leaving 7 bases between them. CDR1 is LNHDA, CDR2 SQIVND, per germline (reference sequence). The CDR3 runs to 12 residues. CDR3 in amino acids: CASRGVNQPQHF. CDR3 DNA sequence: TGTGCCAGTAGAGGGGTGAATCAGCCCCAGCATTTT. The full variable domain, its missing parts supplied by reference TRBV19 and TRBJ1-5, is DGGITQSPKYLFRKEGQNVTLSCEQNLNHDAMYWYRQDPGQGLRLIYYSQIVNDFQKGDIAEGYSVSREKKESFPLTVTSAQKNPTAFYLCASRGVNQPQHFGDGTRLSIL.

The rearrangement joins TRBV7-8 to TRBJ1-1; no firm D call. Germline-derived CDR1 and CDR2 are SGHVS and FQNEAQ. This CDR3 contains 11 residues. Trimming cost V 11 bases and J 3 bases, with 10 bases left between them. The CDR3 loop is CAAGEDTEAFF. CDR3 nucleotides: TGTGCCGCCGGGGAGGACACTGAAGCTTTCTTT. The whole variable domain, filled in from reference TRBV7-8 and TRBJ1-1, reads GAGVSQSPRYKVAKRGQDVALRCDPISGHVSLFWYQQALGQGPEFLTYFQNEAQLDKSGLPSDRFFAERPEGSVSTLKIQRTQQEDSAVYLCAAGEDTEAFFGQGTRLTVV.

Worth noting for this clone: Mismatch with germline at one junction end may stem from a read error. This chain uses TRBV7-9 with TRBJ1-2, with 7 bases lining up with TRBD1. Germline CDR1 reads SEHNR; CDR2 reads FQNEAQ (reference sequence). CDR3 length: 13 residues. The CDR3 spells CSSSSDRVDGYTF. DNA of the CDR3: TGTTCCAGCAGCTCCGACAGGGTCGATGGCTACACCTTC.

The chain has TRBV19 and TRBJ2-1; D not resolved. V was cut by 5 bases and J by 0 bases, with 14 bases left in between. The CDR3 contains 16 residues. Per germline, CDR1 LNHDA and CDR2 SQIVND (reference sequence). CDR3 DNA: TGTGCCAGTAGTTACCCCTCCAGCGTCTCCTACAATGAGCAGTTCTTC. Its translation is CASSYPSSVSYNEQFF.

The gene calls are TRBV6-5 and TRBJ2-6, with TRBD1 as a possible D gene (6 bases). Germline lookup yields CDR1 MNHEY and CDR2 SVGAGI. Between the trimmed V and J ends, which lost 5 bases and 4 bases, there was a span of 12 bases. The CDR3 covers 15 residues. The CDR3 here is CASSPGESGANVLTF. The CDR3 nucleotides read TGTGCCAGCAGTCCAGGGGAGAGCGGGGCCAACGTCCTGACTTTC.

The chain is built from TRBV28 and TRBJ1-1, with 10 positions matching TRBD1. This CDR3 comprises 16 residues. Trimming took 5 bases from V and 5 from J; bases not matched to a gene: 11. Germline V lookup: CDR1 MDHEN, CDR2 SYDVKM. CDR3 loop: CASSLGSGQGKTEAFF. CDR3 nucleotides: TGTGCCAGCAGTCTAGGGTCGGGACAGGGGAAAACTGAAGCTTTCTTT.

V gene TRBV2 combines with J gene TRBJ1-2, with TRBD1 identical over 7 bases. The CDR3 spans 13 residues. Germline lookup yields CDR1 SNHLY and CDR2 FYNNEI. V shed 6 bases, J shed 4 bases, and the junction held 5 bases outside the gene matches. The CDR3 DNA sequence: TGTGCCAGCAGATTAGCAGGGGGCTATGGCTACACCTTC. Its translation is CASRLAGGYGYTF. Filled out from reference TRBV2 and TRBJ1-2, the complete variable domain reads EPEVTQTPSHQVTQMGQEVILRCVPISNHLYFYWYRQILGQKVEFLVSFYNNEISEKSEIFDDQFSVERPDGSNFTLKIRSTKLEDSAMYFCASRLAGGYGYTFGSGTRLTVV.

This clone occurred once. V is TRBV5-1 and J is TRBJ2-1, with a tentative D call TRBD2 (5 bases). V lost 1 base and J lost 7, with 12 bases in between. This CDR3 is 14 amino acids long. Germline V gene data show CDR1 as SGHRS and CDR2 as YFSETQ. The CDR3 is CASSLPGNPNEQFF. In DNA, the CDR3 is TGCGCCAGCAGCTTGCCGGGGAACCCAAATGAGCAGTTCTTC. The variable domain in full, completed from reference TRBV5-1 and TRBJ2-1, reads KAGVTQTPRYLIKTRGQQVTLSCSPISGHRSVSWYQQTPGQGLQFLFEYFSETQRNKGNFPGRFSGRQFSNSRSEMNVSTLELGDSALYLCASSLPGNPNEQFFGPGTRLTVL.

The genes are TRBV5-1 and TRBJ2-2; 8 nucleotides line up with TRBD2. V lost 7 bases to trimming and J lost 7 bases; unmatched junction nucleotides: 9. This CDR3 spans 14 amino acids. The germline V gene has CDR1 SGHRS and CDR2 YFSETQ. CDR3 protein: CASEQGLDGGELFF. DNA of the CDR3: TGCGCCAGCGAACAGGGACTAGATGGCGGGGAGCTGTTTTTT.

The chain uses TRBV19 and TRBJ1-1; D not certain. Trimming took 5 bases from V and 0 from J, leaving 4 bases between them. The CDR3 is 12 residues long. Germline assignment: CDR1 LNHDA and CDR2 SQIVND (reference sequence). The DNA for the CDR3 is TGTGCCAGTAGTCACATGAACACTGAAGCTTTCTTT. Translating it yields CASSHMNTEAFF. Variable domain in full (rest from reference TRBV19 and TRBJ1-1): DGGITQSPKYLFRKEGQNVTLSCEQNLNHDAMYWYRQDPGQGLRLIYYSQIVNDFQKGDIAEGYSVSREKKESFPLTVTSAQKNPTAFYLCASSHMNTEAFFGQGTRLTVV.

The V call is TRBV10-1, the J call TRBJ2-2, with D unclear. The V end was cut by 2 bases, the J end by 0 bases, with 4 bases between. In germline, CDR1 is WNHNN, CDR2 SYGVQD (reference sequence). The length of the CDR3 is 14 residues. The CDR3 spells CASSEIANTGELFF. Here the CDR3 DNA reads TGCGCCAGCAGTGAGATCGCGAACACCGGGGAGCTGTTTTTT.